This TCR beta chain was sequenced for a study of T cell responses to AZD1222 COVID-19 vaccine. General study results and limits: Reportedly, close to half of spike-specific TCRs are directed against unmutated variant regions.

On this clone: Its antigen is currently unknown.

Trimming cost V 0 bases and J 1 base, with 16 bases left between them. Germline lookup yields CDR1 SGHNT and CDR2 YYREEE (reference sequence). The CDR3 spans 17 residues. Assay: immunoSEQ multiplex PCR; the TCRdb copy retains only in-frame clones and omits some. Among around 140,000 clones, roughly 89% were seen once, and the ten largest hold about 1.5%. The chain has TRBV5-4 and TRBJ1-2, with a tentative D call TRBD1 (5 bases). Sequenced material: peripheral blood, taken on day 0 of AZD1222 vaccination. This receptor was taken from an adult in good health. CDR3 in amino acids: CASSLGGPGTNNYGYTF. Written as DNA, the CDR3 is TGTGCCAGCAGCTTGGGCGGGCCAGGGACTAATAACTATGGCTACACCTTC.